This paragraph reports one T cell receptor (beta chain). This sample is part of a study of blood T cell repertoires in COVID-19. Study-wide background: The analysed material was cDNA or gDNA that came from T cells, B-cell-depleted T cells, or PBMCs.

The Seattle site enrolled patients during active infection and followed them longitudinally. This CDR3 spans 12 amino acids. With 0 bases removed from V and 7 bases from J, the gap between germline ends came to 8 bases. Germline V gene sequence: CDR1 SGHKS, CDR2 YYEKEE (reference sequence). Authors' methods: Amplified reference gene primers provided the basis for estimating nucleated cell counts. This table comes from immunoSEQ multiplex PCR, and its TCRdb copy is limited to in-frame clones, with some not included. For V, J and clone size, that table is used; D and trimming come from the DNA. This table has more than 200,000 clones, approximately 88% appearing once.

Sample: peripheral blood. The V gene is TRBV5-5, the J gene TRBJ2-7; D call uncertain. The origin of this receptor is a woman aged 25-40 years with COVID-19, enrolled during active disease. Here the CDR3 reads CASSLVGREQYF. Here the CDR3 DNA reads TGTGCCAGCAGCTTGGTCGGCAGGGAGCAGTACTTC. The whole variable domain, remainder taken from reference TRBV5-5 and TRBJ2-7, is DAGVTQSPTHLIKTRGQQVTLRCSPISGHKSVSWYQQVLGQGPQFIFQYYEKEERGRGNFPDRFSARQFPNYSSELNVNALLLGDSALYLCASSLVGREQYFGPGTRLTVT.